This TCR beta chain derives from a study of CD8 T cells in ankylosing spondylitis. From the 5' RACE reads, TCRdb called clonotypes with MiXCR, one entry per CDR3 protein. The data show 350,000 or so distinct CDR3 sequences, 9.5% to 13% seen once. The CDR3 is 15 residues long. V lost 5 bases, J lost 7 bases, and 18 bases lay in between. The V gene's germline CDR1 is SGHTA and CDR2 FQGNSA. This clonotype was detected many times. This sequence joins TRBV7-2 and TRBJ2-1, with TRBD2 as a possible D gene (5 bases). The receptor's source is a female donor with ankylosing spondylitis or in good health (not recorded which). Specimen: blood, either unsorted or a sorted T cell fraction (not recorded which). CDR3 amino acids: CASSLSWLAMNEQFF. The DNA for the CDR3 is TGTGCCAGCAGCCTCTCCTGGCTAGCAATGAATGAGCAGTTCTTC.